This TCR beta chain was documented in a study of vaccination and CD4 T cells after COVID-19. The Oncomine TCR Beta short-read assay was applied to DNA of cultured CD4+ T cells. TCRdb fed the PCR reads into MiXCR, producing one record per CDR3 protein. The sample records about 20,000 distinct CDR3 sequences, about three quarters being singletons. Treatment of the sample: roughly ten-day PBMC culture with coronavirus spike peptide pools or control peptides (ViraFEST assay). On this clonotype: Its cognate antigen is unknown.

The sequencing here drew on CD4+ T cells from blood, cultured in vitro, taken after SARS-CoV-2 vaccination. The origin of this receptor is a human donor who received a COVID-19 vaccine.

CDR3 sequence reads: CSVDRDRGGGYTF. CDR3 DNA: TGCAGCGTTGACCGGGACAGGGGAGGTGGCTACACCTTC. The chain recombines TRBV29-1 with TRBJ1-2; 10 positions agree with TRBD1. CDR1 and CDR2 from the germline V gene are SQVTM and ANQGSEA. V shed 3 bases, J shed 7 bases, and the junction held 5 bases outside the gene matches. The CDR3 is 13 amino acids.